These 22 T cell receptor beta chains were sequenced from one sample in a study of shared clonotypes between healthy human individuals. The data were produced by immunoSEQ multiplex PCR, yet TCRdb's version contains in-frame clones alone and is incomplete. This sample has more than 2 million clones, with over 85% found just once. Sample: naive CD4+ T cells sorted from blood. The subset denotes: CD45RA+ positively selected. All receptors derive from a man in his late teens or twenties in good health.

The chain is built from TRBV21-1 and TRBJ2-2; TRBD2, the table's D call, lacks a check against the DNA. TRBV21-1 is reported as a pseudogene. CDR3 size: 18 residues. This chain's CDR3 is CASSTRGLAGGPTGELFF. CDR3 DNA: TGTGCCAGCAGCACCCGGGGACTAGCGGGAGGACCCACCGGGGAGCTGTTTTTT.

V is TRBV28 and J is TRBJ1-4, with 9 bases fitting TRBD1. Trimming took 6 bases from V and 8 from J; bases not matched to a gene: 7. CDR1 is MDHEN and CDR2 is SYDVKM in the germline V gene. The length of the CDR3 is 14 residues. CDR3 nucleotides: TGTGCCAGCAGGACGACAGGGGGGGACGAAAAACTGTTTTTT. Translated, it gives CASRTTGGDEKLFF.

V and J are TRBV6-1 and TRBJ1-5; weak D call: TRBD1 (6 bases). The CDR3 length is 14 residues. Germline lookup yields CDR1 MNHNS and CDR2 SASEGT. V gave up 7 bases and J gave up 1 base, with 11 bases separating them. The CDR3 region has the DNA TGTGCCAGCACCGGGGGACAAAGCAATCAGCCCCAGCATTTT. The encoded protein is CASTGGQSNQPQHF.

This clone showed up just once. CDR3: CASSFKLGGVSYEQYF. In nucleotides, the CDR3 is TGTGCCAGCAGCTTCAAGCTAGGTGGTGTCTCCTACGAGCAGTACTTC. V usage is TRBV7-9 and J usage is TRBJ2-7; D is ambiguous. V was pared by 3 bases and J by 0 bases, with 15 bases between. Germline lookup yields CDR1 SEHNR and CDR2 FQNEAQ (reference sequence). The CDR3 totals 16 residues.

The chain joins TRBV28 to TRBJ1-1; TRBD1 might be the D (5 bases). CDR3 length equals 12 residues. CDR1 and CDR2 from the germline V gene are MDHEN and SYDVKM. The V end lost 6 bases, the J end lost 11 bases, and 16 bases lay between the germline ends. The CDR3 loop reads CASRGPSLRAFF. CDR3 in DNA: TGTGCCAGCAGGGGGCCCTCCTTGAGGGCTTTCTTT.

The chain combines TRBV5-1 with TRBJ2-5; 11 bases match TRBD2. This CDR3 contains 15 residues. The germline CDR1 and CDR2 sequences are SGHRS and YFSETQ. Trimming took 2 bases from V and 2 from J; bases not matched to a gene: 2. CDR3 sequence: CASSFSGGEQETQYF. CDR3 nucleotide sequence: TGCGCCAGCAGCTTTAGCGGGGGGGAACAAGAGACCCAGTACTTC.

The genes are TRBV18 and TRBJ2-1; 12 nucleotides align to TRBD2. The CDR3 loop spans 13 amino acids. CDR1 is KGHSH, CDR2 LQKENI, per germline. The V and J ends lost 3 bases and 9 bases, in that order; junction bases with no gene match: 0. The CDR3 sequence is CASSPGLAGEQFF. Here the CDR3 DNA reads TGTGCCAGCTCACCGGGACTAGCGGGTGAGCAGTTCTTC.

The J gene is TRBJ1-1, the V gene TRBV18, with 7 bases lining up with TRBD1. The V gene end was trimmed by 8 bases and the J gene end by 5 bases; junction bases not matched to a gene: 14. This CDR3 is built from 15 residues. Germline lookup yields CDR1 KGHSH and CDR2 LQKENI. CDR3 in amino acids: CASDYRGGGMTEAFF. The CDR3 coding sequence is TGTGCCAGCGATTACAGGGGAGGGGGAATGACTGAAGCTTTCTTT.

The rearrangement links TRBV6-5 to TRBJ2-1; tentatively, D is TRBD1 (6 bases). The CDR3 spans 15 residues. The germline V and J ends were trimmed by 2 bases and 3 bases, with 11 bases remaining between them. The V gene's germline CDR1 is MNHEY and CDR2 SVGAGI. The CDR3 here is CASSYVKQGYNEQFF. Written as DNA, the CDR3 is TGTGCCAGCAGTTACGTTAAACAGGGCTACAATGAGCAGTTCTTC.

This sequence joins TRBV6-5 and TRBJ2-7; a weak D match, TRBD1 (5 bases). Trimming removed 2 bases from V and 3 bases from J, with 17 bases in between. Germline assignment: CDR1 MNHEY and CDR2 SVGAGI. The CDR3 is 16 residues long. In DNA form, the CDR3 reads TGTGCCAGCAGTTACCTGACAAGGACACCCTACTACGAGCAGTACTTC. Its protein is CASSYLTRTPYYEQYF.

The rearrangement links TRBV7-9 to TRBJ1-1; D not resolved. The CDR3 runs 14 residues. From germline, CDR1 is SEHNR and CDR2 FQNEAQ (reference sequence). V was trimmed by 2 bases and J by 2 bases, leaving 9 bases between them. The CDR3 reads CASSLWRTNTEAFF. CDR3 nucleotides: TGTGCCAGCAGCTTATGGAGAACAAACACTGAAGCTTTCTTT.

This clone was observed a single time. The V and J genes are TRBV29-1 and TRBJ1-5, with D possibly matching TRBD1 (6 bases). The CDR3 has 14 residues. Trimming took 4 bases from V and 1 from J, leaving 11 bases between them. The germline V gene encodes CDR1 SQVTM and CDR2 ANQGSEA. The CDR3 bases are TGCAGCGTTGGAAACGACAGGAGCAATCAGCCCCAGCATTTT. Its translation is CSVGNDRSNQPQHF.

This chain joins TRBV6-1 and TRBJ2-3; D is unclear. This CDR3 contains 15 residues. Deletions cut 5 bases from V and 2 bases from J, with 14 bases between. Germline V gene sequence: CDR1 MNHNS, CDR2 SASEGT. CDR3 in DNA: TGTGCCAGCAGTATCCAGTTATCTGACACAGATACGCAGTATTTT. This codes for CASSIQLSDTDTQYF.

This clone was observed once. The chain carries TRBV2 and TRBJ2-2; D is unresolved. CDR1 is SNHLY, CDR2 FYNNEI, per germline. The CDR3 has 13 residues. Trimming pared 7 bases from V and 6 bases from J, leaving 12 bases between. The CDR3 DNA reads TGTGCCAGCACCCCCAAAGGAGCCGGGGAGCTGTTTTTT. Its translation: CASTPKGAGELFF.

With regard to this clone: In the same sample, other DNA sequences code for this CDR3. The chain joins TRBV10-3 to TRBJ1-5; 8 positions match TRBD1. Germline V gene sequence: CDR1 ENHRY, CDR2 SYGVKD. The CDR3 is made up of 12 amino acids. With 10 bases clipped from V and 4 bases from J, the junction kept 3 bases outside the gene matches. CDR3 protein: CATGQGNQPQHF. The DNA for the CDR3 is TGTGCCACCGGACAGGGAAATCAGCCCCAGCATTTT.

This clone was seen just once. This sequence joins TRBV7-9 and TRBJ2-3; unclear D gene. The germline V gene encodes CDR1 SEHNR and CDR2 FQNEAQ (reference sequence). The CDR3 covers 16 residues. The V end lost 1 base, the J end lost 0 bases, and 11 bases lay between the germline ends. The CDR3 sequence is CASSLVSATSTDTQYF. The CDR3 DNA sequence: TGTGCCAGCAGCTTAGTTTCGGCTACTAGCACAGATACGCAGTATTTT.

This chain links TRBV5-1 with TRBJ1-1; perhaps TRBD1 as D (5 bases). Trimming left V 0 bases short and J 2 bases short, with 20 bases between. CDR3 length: 18 residues. The germline gives CDR1 SGHRS, CDR2 YFSETQ. The DNA for the CDR3 is TGCGCCAGCAGCTTGGGAGGGCAGGGTTTCGGCAAAAACACTGAAGCTTTCTTT. Protein: CASSLGGQGFGKNTEAFF.

This clone was observed a single time. The genes are TRBV6-6 and TRBJ1-1, with no clear D. The ends were cut back, 1 base at V and 5 bases at J, with 8 bases in the middle. CDR3 length: 13 amino acids. CDR1 is MNHNY, CDR2 SVGAGI, per germline (reference sequence). This CDR3 is CASSYLGGTEAFF. CDR3 DNA: TGTGCCAGCAGTTACTTAGGAGGTACTGAAGCTTTCTTT.

The chain employs TRBV6-1 and TRBJ1-2; D remains unclear. V lost 6 bases and J lost 5, with 13 bases in between. The CDR3 loop spans 13 amino acids. The germline gives CDR1 MNHNS, CDR2 SASEGT. This CDR3 is CASRASESYGYTF. DNA of the CDR3: TGTGCCAGCAGGGCGTCAGAAAGTTATGGCTACACCTTC.

The chain joins TRBV6-6 to TRBJ1-2; TRBD1 might be the D (6 bases). Deletions cut 6 bases from V and 3 bases from J, with 11 bases between. CDR1 is MNHNY, CDR2 SVGAGI, per germline (reference sequence). CDR3 length: 13 residues. The CDR3 loop is CASSDGQHYGYTF. CDR3 nucleotides: TGTGCCAGCAGCGACGGACAGCACTATGGCTACACCTTC.

This sequence joins TRBV28 and TRBJ1-4, with D uncertain. CDR3 length: 13 residues. The germline gives CDR1 MDHEN, CDR2 SYDVKM. The V end lost 6 bases, the J end lost 0 bases, and 5 bases lay between the germline ends. The CDR3 DNA reads TGTGCCAGCAGGGGGACAACTAATGAAAAACTGTTTTTT. Translated: CASRGTTNEKLFF.

The J gene is TRBJ1-6, the V gene TRBV6-1; possible D gene TRBD1, 6 bases. CDR1 MNHNS and CDR2 SASEGT come from the germline V gene. V dropped 4 bases and J dropped 9 bases, with 16 bases sitting between them. This CDR3 is built from 15 residues. DNA for the CDR3: TGTGCCAGCAGTGGAGGCGGCAGGGGACGTTCACCCCTCCACTTT. Translating gives CASSGGGRGRSPLHF.